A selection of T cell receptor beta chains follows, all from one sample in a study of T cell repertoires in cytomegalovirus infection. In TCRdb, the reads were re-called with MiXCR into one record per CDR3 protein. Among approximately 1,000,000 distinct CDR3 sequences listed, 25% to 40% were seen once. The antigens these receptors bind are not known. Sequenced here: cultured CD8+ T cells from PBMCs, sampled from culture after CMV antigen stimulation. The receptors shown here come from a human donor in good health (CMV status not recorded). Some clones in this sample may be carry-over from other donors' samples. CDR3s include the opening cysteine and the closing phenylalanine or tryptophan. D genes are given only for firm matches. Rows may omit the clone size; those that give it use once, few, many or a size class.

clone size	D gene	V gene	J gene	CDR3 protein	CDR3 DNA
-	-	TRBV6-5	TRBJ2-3	CASSYGGPPDTQYF	TGTGCCAGCAGTTACGGGGGGCCGCCAGATACGCAGTATTTT
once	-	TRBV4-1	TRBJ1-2	CASSQEGSGNYGYTF	TGCGCCAGCAGCCAAGAGGGTTCGGGAAACTATGGCTACACCTTC
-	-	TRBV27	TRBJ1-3	CASSPGTEMRDTIYF	TGTGCCAGCAGTCCAGGGACGGAGATGAGGGACACCATATATTTT
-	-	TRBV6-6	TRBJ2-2	CASTDGGAGNTGELFF	TGTGCCAGCACTGATGGGGGGGCGGGGAACACCGGGGAGCTGTTTTTT
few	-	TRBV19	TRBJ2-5	CASRPDWADVETQYF	TGTGCCAGTAGACCCGATTGGGCTGACGTCGAGACCCAGTACTTC
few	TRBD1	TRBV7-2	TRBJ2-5	CASSLAMGAGGTQYF	TGTGCCAGCAGCTTAGCGATGGGGGCAGGGGGGACCCAGTACTTC
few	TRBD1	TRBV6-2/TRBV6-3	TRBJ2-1	CASSYLETGQLDNEQFF	TGTGCCAGCAGTTACTTAGAAACGGGACAGTTGGACAATGAGCAGTTCTTC
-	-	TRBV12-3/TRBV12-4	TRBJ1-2	CASSLSGTGQGYTF	TGTGCCAGCAGTTTAAGTGGGACGGGGCAAGGCTACACCTTC
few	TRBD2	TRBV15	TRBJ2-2	CATSRSWGGTGELFF	TGTGCCACCAGCAGATCCTGGGGGGGAACCGGGGAGCTGTTTTTT
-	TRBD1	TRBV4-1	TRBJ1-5	CASSHAGQGAQQPQHF	TGCGCCAGCAGCCATGCCGGACAGGGGGCACAACAGCCCCAGCATTTT
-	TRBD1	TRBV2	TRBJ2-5	CASSNPGQGLLETQYF	TGTGCCAGCAGCAACCCGGGACAGGGGTTGTTAGAGACCCAGTACTTC
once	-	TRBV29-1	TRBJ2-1	CSVEIRVYEQFF	TGCAGCGTTGAAATCCGTGTCTATGAGCAGTTCTTC
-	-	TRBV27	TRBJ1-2	CASSPSLLYGYTF	TGTGCCAGCAGTCCCTCTTTATTATATGGCTACACCTTC
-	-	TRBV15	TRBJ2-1	CATSRDGGYNEQFF	TGTGCCACCAGCAGAGATGGGGGCTACAATGAGCAGTTCTTC
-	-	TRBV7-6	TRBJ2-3	CASSLRHRVGTDTQYF	TGTGCCAGCAGCTTACGTCACCGGGTTGGCACAGATACGCAGTATTTT
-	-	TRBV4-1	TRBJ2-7	CASSQERQATYEQYF	TGCGCCAGCAGCCAAGAAAGGCAGGCTACCTACGAGCAGTACTTC
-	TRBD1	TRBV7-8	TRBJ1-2	CASSLVPEQGGGHYGYTF	TGTGCCAGCAGCTTAGTACCGGAGCAAGGGGGCGGACACTATGGCTACACCTTC
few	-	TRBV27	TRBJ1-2	CASSLSRQGNGYTF	TGTGCCAGCAGTTTATCGAGGCAGGGAAATGGCTACACCTTC
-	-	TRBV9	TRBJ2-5	CASSVEGLLGETQYF	TGTGCCAGCAGCGTAGAGGGCCTCCTTGGGGAGACCCAGTACTTC
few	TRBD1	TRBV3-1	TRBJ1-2	CASSESGEGAVSLDGYTF	TGTGCCAGCTCCGAGTCGGGGGAGGGGGCAGTCTCGTTGGATGGCTACACCTTC
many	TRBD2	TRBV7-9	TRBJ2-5	CASSLRLAGEETQYF	TGTGCCAGCAGCTTAAGACTAGCGGGGGAAGAGACCCAGTACTTC
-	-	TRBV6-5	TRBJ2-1	CASSIRDNYNEQFF	TGTGCCAGCAGTATCCGGGACAACTACAATGAGCAGTTCTTC
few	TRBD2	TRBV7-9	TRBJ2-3	CASTASGGYTDTQYF	TGTGCCAGCACCGCCAGCGGGGGCTACACAGATACGCAGTATTTT
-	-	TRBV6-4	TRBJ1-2	CASSAGEGGYGYTF	TGTGCCAGCAGTGCAGGGGAGGGAGGCTATGGCTACACCTTC
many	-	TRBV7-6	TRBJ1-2	CASSLGQRGGGYTF	TGTGCCAGCAGCTTAGGCCAGCGAGGAGGCGGCTACACCTTC
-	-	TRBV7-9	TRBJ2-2	CASSWTETELFF	TGTGCCAGCAGCTGGACAGAGACGGAGCTGTTTTTT
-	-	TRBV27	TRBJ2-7	CASTPGRKYEQYF	TGTGCCAGCACTCCAGGACGGAAATACGAGCAGTACTTC